Included here is one TCR beta chain sequence, with context. Different DNA sequences within this sample yield the same CDR3. This record belongs to a study of control samples from healthy donors and cancer patients. Clones were read by immunoSEQ multiplex PCR, and TCRdb kept only the in-frame ones, dropping some. The table records about 89,000 clones, more than 75% of them present only once. This sequence was found in a woman aged 40 to 50 in good health. The source material was blood.

The CDR3 nucleotides read TGTGCCAGCAGCGTCGATACAGGGCTGAACGAGCAGTACTTC. Its protein product is CASSVDTGLNEQYF. The genes are TRBV9 and TRBJ2-7; perhaps TRBD1 as D (6 bases). Germline V gives CDR1 SGDLS, CDR2 YYNGEE. CDR3 length equals 14 residues. V lost 2 bases and J lost 5, with 14 bases in between.